This TCR beta chain was retrieved from a study of prognosis after radiotherapy for stage I lung cancer. Study information: Median age was about 69 years (about 50 to 90) among 10 to 15 men and over 5 women.

The authors amplified TCR beta CDR3 from genomic DNA using two-round multiplex PCR. Amplification during the initial PCR round employed primers specific to each TRBV and TRBJ gene. Using its own MiXCR run on the multiplex PCR reads, TCRdb lists one record per CDR3 protein. The data hold fewer than 40,000 distinct CDR3 sequences, with less than 40% observed a single time. Node negativity on CT and PET/CT was present in all patients, alongside an absence of prior chemotherapy, radiotherapy or other malignancies. Germline V gives CDR1 SGHNT, CDR2 YYREEE (reference sequence). There are 12 residues in the CDR3. V was shortened by 4 bases and J by 5 bases, with 9 bases between the two germline ends. This clonotype was counted ten times or more.

The V gene is TRBV5-4, the J gene TRBJ1-2; D possibly corresponds to TRBD1 (5 bases). This TCR was recovered from a donor at least 50 years old with non-small cell lung cancer. Sequenced material: PBMCs, taken before or after stereotactic body radiation therapy (not recorded which). CDR3 sequence reads: CASSLRGYGYTF. The CDR3 DNA reads as TGTGCCAGCAGCCTCCGGGGGTATGGCTACACCTTC. The entire variable domain, with the rest obtained from reference TRBV5-4 and TRBJ1-2, is as follows: ETGVTQSPTHLIKTRGQQVTLRCSSQSGHNTVSWYQQALGQGPQFIFQYYREEENGRGNFPPRFSGLQFPNYSSELNVNALELDDSALYLCASSLRGYGYTFGSGTRLTVV.